This paragraph reports one T cell receptor beta chain. Its cognate antigen is unknown. Germline CDR1 is MNHEY and CDR2 is SVGAGI. This CDR3 contains 16 residues. The V and J ends lost 2 bases and 4 bases, in that order; junction bases with no gene match: 9. These data are taken from a study of OX40 agonist ivuxolimab in advanced cancers. Findings and limits, study-wide: Which antigen the expanded peripheral T cells recognized is unknown.

Only in-frame clones appear in the TCRdb table, and some are missing; sequencing was by immunoSEQ multiplex PCR. The sample records 40,000 to 55,000 clones, less than 90% being singletons. The gene calls are TRBV6-5 and TRBJ1-2, with 8 positions matching TRBD1. Source: CD4+ or CD8+ T cells sorted from blood, taken in a trial of the OX40 agonist ivuxolimab. The source of this sequence is an adult with an advanced solid tumor such as melanoma, head and neck, liver or kidney cancer. The CDR3 DNA follows: TGTGCCAGCAGTTACCGGCAGGGGGCATCGAGCTATGGCTACACCTTC. This sequence encodes CASSYRQGASSYGYTF.